These T cell receptor beta chains were read from a single sample in a study of T cell responses to AZD1222 COVID-19 vaccine. Sequencing used immunoSEQ multiplex PCR; TCRdb keeps in-frame clones, though not all of them. The sample shows some 190,000 clones, 75% to 90% of them seen only once. The specimen comprised peripheral blood, sampled on day 0 of AZD1222 vaccination. The receptor source for this set is an adult in good health. Both conserved end residues are part of each CDR3. The order of the fields is V gene, clone size, J gene, D gene, CDR3 protein, CDR3 DNA. The D gene is left open where the match is weak. The listing skips clone size in some rows; elsewhere it reads once, few, many or a size class.

TRBV5-4,NA,TRBJ2-2,TRBD1,CASSKDRDHTGELFF,TGTGCCAGCAGCAAGGACAGGGACCACACCGGGGAGCTGTTTTTT
TRBV30,NA,TRBJ2-7,NA,CAWSVSPSLSYEQYF,TGTGCCTGGAGTGTGTCCCCATCCCTCTCCTACGAGCAGTACTTC
TRBV5-1,NA,TRBJ1-1,NA,CASSFPLGGGTEAFF,TGCGCCAGCAGCTTTCCCCTCGGGGGAGGCACTGAAGCTTTCTTT
TRBV29-1,NA,TRBJ1-1,NA,CSVSRGFNTEAFF,TGCAGCGTAAGCAGGGGTTTTAACACTGAAGCTTTCTTT
TRBV3-1/TRBV3-2,many,TRBJ1-1,TRBD1,CASSQDLRGRVLRGQNTEAFF,TGTGCCAGCAGCCAAGATTTAAGGGGGCGAGTGCTGCGGGGCCAGAACACTGAAGCTTTCTTT
TRBV24-1,NA,TRBJ1-4,NA,CATSEPGDTNEKLFF,TGTGCCACCAGTGAGCCAGGGGACACTAATGAAAAACTGTTTTTT
TRBV6-5,NA,TRBJ2-5,NA,CASSYGGGLQETQYF,TGTGCCAGCAGTTATGGAGGGGGCCTCCAAGAGACCCAGTACTTC
TRBV6-5,NA,TRBJ1-1,NA,CASSYQGRNTEAFF,TGTGCCAGCAGTTACCAGGGGAGGAACACTGAAGCTTTCTTT
TRBV28,NA,TRBJ2-7,NA,CASSLEMRGYYEQYF,TGTGCCAGCAGTTTGGAAATGCGAGGCTACTACGAGCAGTACTTC
TRBV27,NA,TRBJ1-1,TRBD1,CASTLEQGVGEAFF,TGTGCCAGCACCTTGGAGCAGGGGGTAGGCGAAGCTTTCTTT
TRBV5-1,NA,TRBJ1-2,NA,CASSVGGDGGYTF,TGCGCCAGCTCGGTCGGGGGGGATGGCGGCTACACCTTC
TRBV7-8,NA,TRBJ2-1,NA,CASSSSNNNEQFF,TGTGCCAGCAGCTCCTCAAATAACAATGAGCAGTTCTTC
TRBV28,NA,TRBJ1-6,NA,CASSLDAGTGNSPLHF,TGTGCCAGCAGTTTAGATGCAGGGACCGGTAATTCACCCCTCCACTTT
TRBV6-6,NA,TRBJ1-2,TRBD1,CASSYSTGGAYGYTF,TGTGCCAGCAGTTACTCAACAGGGGGCGCCTATGGCTACACCTTC
TRBV5-1,NA,TRBJ1-2,TRBD1,CASSYEWAGGGYTF,TGCGCCAGCAGCTACGAATGGGCAGGGGGAGGCTACACCTTC
TRBV7-3,NA,TRBJ2-7,NA,CASSLGAGASYEQYF,TGTGCCAGCAGCTTAGGTGCGGGGGCGTCTTACGAGCAGTACTTC
TRBV7-2,NA,TRBJ2-3,NA,CASSLGWQGTDTQYF,TGTGCCAGCAGCTTAGGGTGGCAGGGCACAGATACGCAGTATTTT
TRBV7-6,NA,TRBJ2-5,NA,CASSTGDAGPETQYF,TGTGCCAGCAGCACGGGGGACGCAGGGCCAGAGACCCAGTACTTC
TRBV5-5,NA,TRBJ2-7,TRBD1,CASSGVGTVEYEQYF,TGTGCCAGCAGTGGGGTAGGGACAGTTGAATACGAGCAGTACTTC
TRBV6-5,NA,TRBJ1-6,NA,CASSYRGQNSPLHF,TGTGCCAGCAGTTACCGTGGACAGAATTCACCCCTCCACTTT
TRBV18,once,TRBJ2-3,TRBD2,CASSPPLAGGTDTQYF,TGTGCCAGCTCACCACCTCTAGCGGGGGGCACAGATACGCAGTATTTT
TRBV7-3,NA,TRBJ2-2,TRBD2,CASTLLAGGTGELFF,TGTGCCAGCACCCTACTAGCGGGGGGCACCGGGGAGCTGTTTTTT
TRBV10-2,NA,TRBJ2-1,TRBD1,CASRGPGQGVRYNEQFF,TGCGCCAGCAGAGGACCGGGACAGGGGGTTCGGTACAATGAGCAGTTCTTC
TRBV19,NA,TRBJ1-5,TRBD1,CASRGDSSYSNQPQHF,TGTGCCAGTAGGGGGGACAGTTCATATAGCAATCAGCCCCAGCATTTT
TRBV9,NA,TRBJ1-1,TRBD1,CASTTGGGTEAFF,TGTGCCAGCACCACAGGGGGTGGCACTGAAGCTTTCTTT
TRBV2,NA,TRBJ2-1,NA,CASSVSLSYNEQFF,TGTGCCAGCAGTGTTTCCCTAAGCTACAATGAGCAGTTCTTC
TRBV5-1,NA,TRBJ2-3,TRBD2,CASSFFLAGGADTQYF,TGCGCCAGCAGCTTTTTTCTCGCCGGGGGGGCAGATACGCAGTATTTT
TRBV19,NA,TRBJ2-7,NA,CASSIDRGSTGEQYF,TGTGCCAGTAGTATAGATCGGGGCAGCACAGGCGAGCAGTACTTC
TRBV11-2,NA,TRBJ2-2,TRBD2,CASSIGTSGGNTGELFF,TGTGCCAGCAGCATCGGGACTAGCGGGGGCAACACCGGGGAGCTGTTTTTT
TRBV7-3,NA,TRBJ1-1,NA,CASSFGSTGNTEAFF,TGTGCCAGCAGTTTCGGATCGACGGGGAACACTGAAGCTTTCTTT
TRBV9,NA,TRBJ2-2,NA,CASSSAAGQNTGELFF,TGTGCCAGCAGTTCCGCGGCAGGACAGAACACCGGGGAGCTGTTTTTT
TRBV4-3,NA,TRBJ2-5,NA,CASSQDYFQETQYF,TGCGCCAGCAGCCAAGATTACTTCCAAGAGACCCAGTACTTC
TRBV12-3/TRBV12-4,NA,TRBJ2-1,NA,CASRTAANEQFF,TGTGCCAGCAGAACGGCCGCGAATGAGCAGTTCTTC
TRBV6-2/TRBV6-3,NA,TRBJ1-5,TRBD1,CASSSLQGFHSNQPQHF,TGTGCCAGCAGTTCCCTACAGGGGTTTCATAGCAATCAGCCCCAGCATTTT
TRBV5-1,NA,TRBJ2-3,TRBD2,CASSLELAGDTDTQYF,TGCGCCAGCAGCTTGGAGCTAGCGGGGGACACAGATACGCAGTATTTT
TRBV20-1,NA,TRBJ2-3,TRBD2,CSASCRRAGGRKTDTQYF,TGCAGTGCTAGTTGTCGGCGAGCGGGGGGGCGCAAGACAGATACGCAGTATTTT
TRBV9,NA,TRBJ2-2,TRBD1,CASSVEDRATGELFF,TGTGCCAGCAGCGTAGAGGACAGGGCAACCGGGGAGCTGTTTTTT
TRBV6-5,NA,TRBJ1-4,NA,CASSYEVQYNEKLFF,TGTGCCAGCAGTTACGAAGTACAGTATAATGAAAAACTGTTTTTT
TRBV5-4,NA,TRBJ2-3,TRBD2,CASSGGGLTDTQYF,TGTGCCAGCAGCGGGGGGGGTTTGACAGATACGCAGTATTTT
TRBV4-1,NA,TRBJ2-2,NA,CASSQAGGTVNTGELFF,TGCGCCAGCAGCCAGGCAGGGGGGACGGTTAACACCGGGGAGCTGTTTTTT